The 9 T cell receptor beta chains below all came from one sample that was sequenced in a study of breast tumors, draining lymph nodes, adjacent tissues. A single record per CDR3 protein comes from TCRdb applying MiXCR to the multiplex PCR reads. Of around 17,000 distinct CDR3 sequences listed, about 45% were seen once; the top ten hold more than 10%. The specimen sequenced was tumor-adjacent breast tissue. Every receptor here comes from a female donor with breast cancer. Some clones in this sample may be carry-over from other donors' samples.

This clonotype has more than one count but fewer than ten. The V call is TRBV24-1, the J call TRBJ1-2; TRBD1 agrees at 7 bases. This CDR3 is 13 amino acids long. Germline CDR1 and CDR2: KGHDR and SFDVKD. Trimming removed 7 bases from V and 0 bases from J; junction bases left unmatched: 1. The CDR3 DNA follows: TGTGCCACCAGCAGGGGGGCTAACTATGGCTACACCTTC. Protein sequence: CATSRGANYGYTF.

Note on this clonotype: A junction end diverges from the germline sequence, so it may reflect a read error. The rearrangement uses TRBV28 and TRBJ2-2; TRBD1 or TRBD2 may be the D gene (5 bases each). This CDR3 spans 13 amino acids. The germline V gene has CDR1 MDHEN and CDR2 SYDVKM. Written as DNA, the CDR3 is TGTGCCAGCAGACAGGAGAACACCGGGGAGCCGTTTTTT. Translated, it gives CASRQENTGEPFF.

V and J are TRBV7-9 and TRBJ1-5; 8 bases agree with TRBD1. This CDR3 comprises 14 residues. V dropped 5 bases and J dropped 8; count of bases not matched to a gene: 8. The germline V gene has CDR1 SEHNR and CDR2 FQNEAQ (reference sequence). The CDR3 coding sequence is TGTGCCAGCAGCCGAGGCAGGGGGCCTGAGCCCCAGCATTTT. Residues: CASSRGRGPEPQHF.

The chain carries TRBV5-8 and TRBJ2-7; 9 bases fit TRBD1. The germline V gene encodes CDR1 SGHTS and CDR2 YDEGEE. The CDR3 spans 14 residues. J was trimmed by 2 bases and V by 0 bases; bases with no gene match: 0. The CDR3 DNA is TGTGCCAGCAGCTTGGGGACAGGGGCCTACGAGCAGTACTTC. It specifies CASSLGTGAYEQYF.

As concerns this clonotype: One end of the junction fails to match germline, which may point to a read error. This rearrangement joins TRBV9 to TRBJ1-3, with D perhaps matching TRBD1 (5 bases). Germline V gene data show CDR1 as SGDLS and CDR2 as YYNGEE. CDR3 length: 15 amino acids. The CDR3 spells CAGSPGRVAGNTIYF. The CDR3 region has the DNA TGTGCCGGCAGCCCCGGCAGGGTGGCTGGAAACACCATATATTTT.

This clonotype is medium-sized in the sample. V and J are TRBV6-1 and TRBJ1-2; 8 bases fit TRBD1. Germline V lookup: CDR1 MNHNS, CDR2 SASEGT. The CDR3 is 15 amino acids. J lost 3 bases, V lost 5 bases, and 8 bases had no gene match. CDR3 sequence (DNA): TGTGCCAGCAGTAAGGACAGGGCAGTAGACTATGGCTACACCTTC. Translation: CASSKDRAVDYGYTF.

This chain links TRBV5-1 with TRBJ2-1; TRBD1 matches 8 bases. The ends lost 0 bases at V and 8 bases at J; junction bases unmatched: 10. CDR3 length equals 16 residues. Germline assignment: CDR1 SGHRS and CDR2 YFSETQ. For the CDR3, the DNA is TGCGCCAGCAGCTTGGAGGGGGCAGGGGGCGGGGATGAGCAGTTCTTC. The encoded protein is CASSLEGAGGGDEQFF.

The chain is built from TRBV5-5 and TRBJ1-2; 8 bases map to TRBD1. CDR1 and CDR2 from the germline V gene are SGHKS and YYEKEE (reference sequence). J gave up 13 bases and V 4 bases, and 9 bases lay outside the gene matches. This CDR3 spans 12 amino acids. The CDR3 spells CASSPRTGLITF. In nucleotides, the CDR3 is TGTGCCAGCAGCCCCCGGACAGGGCTTATCACCTTC.

In its sample, this clonotype is medium-sized. V usage is TRBV7-9 and J usage is TRBJ2-7; TRBD2 matches at 8 bases. There are 14 residues in the CDR3. After removal of 5 bases from V and 1 base from J, the junction contained 4 bases not matched to a gene. Germline loops: CDR1 SEHNR, CDR2 FQNEAQ (reference sequence). CDR3 sequence (DNA): TGTGCCAGCAGCCTAACTAGCGGATCCTACGAGCAGTACTTC. Amino acid sequence: CASSLTSGSYEQYF.